The entry below gives a single TCR beta chain sequence along with its context. V shed 2 bases and J shed 2 bases, with 7 bases lying between them. CDR1 is SGHTA and CDR2 is FQGTGA in the germline V gene. This CDR3 contains 13 residues. Generated by immunoSEQ multiplex PCR, the TCRdb table keeps only in-frame clones and is missing some. The table shows under 40,000 clones, with about nine tenths occurring only once. This entry is derived from a study of OX40 agonist ivuxolimab in advanced cancers. This TCR derives from an adult with an advanced solid tumor such as melanoma, head and neck, liver or kidney cancer. This chain links TRBV7-3 with TRBJ2-7; possibly TRBD2 for D (5 bases). The sequenced sample was CD4+ or CD8+ T cells sorted from blood, obtained in a trial of the OX40 agonist ivuxolimab. The CDR3 loop reads CASSLAGTYEQYF. The CDR3 DNA follows: TGTGCCAGCAGCTTAGCCGGGACCTACGAGCAGTACTTC.